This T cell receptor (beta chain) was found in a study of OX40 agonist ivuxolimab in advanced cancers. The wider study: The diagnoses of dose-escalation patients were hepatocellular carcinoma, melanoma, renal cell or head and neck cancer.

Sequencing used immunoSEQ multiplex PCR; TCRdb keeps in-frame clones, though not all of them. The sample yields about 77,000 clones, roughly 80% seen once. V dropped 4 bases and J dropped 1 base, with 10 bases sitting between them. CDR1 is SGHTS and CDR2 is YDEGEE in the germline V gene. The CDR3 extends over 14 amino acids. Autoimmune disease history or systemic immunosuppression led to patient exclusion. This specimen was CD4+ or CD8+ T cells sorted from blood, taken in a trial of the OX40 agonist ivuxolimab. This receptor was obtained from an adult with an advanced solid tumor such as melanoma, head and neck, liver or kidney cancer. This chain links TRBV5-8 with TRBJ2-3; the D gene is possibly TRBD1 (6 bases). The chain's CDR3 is CASSLGGGTDTQYF. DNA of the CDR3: TGTGCCAGCAGCCTAGGGGGTGGCACAGATACGCAGTATTTT.